This T cell receptor beta chain derives from a study of blood T cells in healthy people across ages. Overall study results and limits: Significant beta diversity loss was already apparent by age approximately 37, declining roughly linearly. Diversity was higher, and naive CD4+ cells more numerous, in long-lived donors than in aged donors. Strongly correlated with naive T cell percentage was TCR beta diversity.

Of note for this clonotype: Its antigen is unknown.

A second PCR, run for roughly 6 to 11 cycles, used a sample-barcoded 5' primer plus a J-beta primer mix. TCRdb re-called the 5' RACE reads with MiXCR, one entry per CDR3 protein. The sample has 920,000 or so distinct CDR3 sequences, more than 40% seen once; the top ten hold about 20%. Aged roughly 6 to 95, donors were systemically healthy Caucasians from Russia. This CDR3 contains 13 residues. In germline, CDR1 is SGHTA, CDR2 FQGNSA. This TCR was sampled from a woman aged 60-70 years in good health. Sequencing was performed on blood. The chain uses TRBV7-2 and TRBJ2-5; the D gene is possibly TRBD1 (5 bases). The end of the DNA aligns better with TRBJ2-7, so the J call may be wrong. CDR3 region: CASSLGTPCEQYF. As DNA, the CDR3 is TGTGCCAGCAGCTTAGGGACACCATGCGAGCAGTACTTC.